This TCR beta chain derives from a study of blood T cell repertoires in COVID-19. Study-level information: Researchers got acute and convalescent COVID-19 samples from the United States, Italy and Spain. T cells, B-cell-depleted T cells, or PBMCs provided the cDNA or gDNA that served as material.

The ends were cut back, 0 bases at V and 8 bases at J, with 16 bases in the middle. Germline CDR1 is MGHRA and CDR2 is YSYEKL. The CDR3 covers 15 residues. The Seattle patients joined while their infection was active and were tracked longitudinally afterward. Under the authors' procedure: The authors estimated nucleated cell counts from reference gene primer amplification. Some clones are missing from TCRdb's copy, which holds only in-frame ones; the method was immunoSEQ multiplex PCR. V and J calls and clone size follow that table, whereas D and trimming were derived from the DNA. Of 400,000 or so clones in the sample, about 90% were seen once.

This chain connects TRBV4-1 to TRBJ1-2; possibly TRBD1 for D (6 bases). Material: peripheral blood. The source of this sequence is a young man with COVID-19, enrolled during active disease. CDR3 protein: CASSQDQGLWEGYTF. The CDR3 DNA follows: TGCGCCAGCAGCCAAGATCAGGGGCTGTGGGAGGGCTACACCTTC.